These 10 T cell receptor beta chains were all obtained from the same sample, sequenced in a study of T cell responses to AZD1222 COVID-19 vaccine. Profiling relied on immunoSEQ multiplex PCR, and the TCRdb table lists in-frame clones only, not all of them. The top ten hold more than 1.5% of the sample, which has around 170,000 clones, 80% to 95% seen once. The material was peripheral blood, obtained 28 days after the second AZD1222 dose. These receptor sequences come from an adult who received the AZD1222 COVID-19 vaccine.

J is TRBJ2-2 and V is TRBV18, with 7 bases that match TRBD1. V was clipped by 5 bases and J by 6 bases; unmatched bases: 6. Per germline, CDR1 KGHSH and CDR2 LQKENI. This CDR3 contains 14 residues. CDR3 region: CASSATGDAGELFF. CDR3 nucleotide sequence: TGTGCCAGCTCAGCCACAGGGGATGCCGGGGAGCTGTTTTTT.

This rearrangement joins TRBV29-1 to TRBJ2-7; D may be TRBD2 (6 bases). The CDR3 is made up of 12 amino acids. V dropped 6 bases and J dropped 0 bases, with 9 bases sitting between them. Looked up from germline, CDR1 is SQVTM and CDR2 is ANQGSEA. This CDR3 reads CSVVGSSYEQYF. As DNA, the CDR3 is TGCAGCGTGGTCGGGAGCTCCTACGAGCAGTACTTC.

The rearrangement joins TRBV7-2 to TRBJ2-2; D uncertain. Germline CDR1 SGHTA, CDR2 FQGNSA. The V end was cut by 6 bases, the J end by 6 bases, with 11 bases between. CDR3 length equals 13 residues. The CDR3 is CASSRPSPGELFF. The CDR3, as DNA: TGTGCCAGCAGTCGTCCTAGTCCCGGGGAGCTGTTTTTT.

The V and J genes are TRBV10-1 and TRBJ2-1; 13 bases map to TRBD2. V shed 3 bases, J shed 7 bases, and the junction held 6 bases outside the gene matches. The CDR3 sequence is 16 residues long. CDR1 and CDR2 from the germline V gene are WNHNN and SYGVQD (reference sequence). CDR3 sequence: CASSERRLAGGNEQFF. In nucleotides, the CDR3 is TGCGCCAGCAGTGAACGTAGACTAGCGGGAGGTAATGAGCAGTTCTTC.

The gene calls are TRBV3-1 (or the pseudogene TRBV3-2) and TRBJ2-1, with D perhaps TRBD2 (5 bases). The CDR3 loop spans 16 amino acids. The germline V gene encodes CDR1 LGHDT and CDR2 YNNKEL (reference sequence). V shed 4 bases and J shed 5 bases, with 18 bases lying between them. DNA of the CDR3: TGTGCCAGCAGCCCCCCCGGGGAGACTACGAACAATGAGCAGTTCTTC. Translated, it gives CASSPPGETTNNEQFF.

This rearrangement joins TRBV6-4 to TRBJ2-1, with 9 bases matching TRBD2. Germline V gene sequence: CDR1 MRHNA, CDR2 SNTAGT. This CDR3 comprises 15 residues. The V and J ends lost 3 bases and 9 bases, in that order; junction bases with no gene match: 9. In DNA form, the CDR3 reads TGTGCCAGCAGTGAGATTGCGGGGGGGCATGGTGAGCAGTTCTTC. Protein sequence: CASSEIAGGHGEQFF.

V and J are TRBV14 and TRBJ1-1; 10 bases are shared with TRBD1. The J segment lost 3 bases and the V segment lost 1 base, leaving 8 bases of the junction unmatched. CDR1 SGHDN and CDR2 FVKESK come from the germline V gene. This CDR3 contains 17 residues. The CDR3 DNA reads as TGTGCCAGCAGCCAAGTATCGGGACAGGGGAGAGACACTGAAGCTTTCTTT. Translated, it gives CASSQVSGQGRDTEAFF. The full variable domain, in which reference TRBV14 and TRBJ1-1 provide the parts outside the CDR3, is EAGVTQFPSHSVIEKGQTVTLRCDPISGHDNLYWYRRVMGKEIKFLLHFVKESKQDESGMPNNRFLAERTGGTYSTLKVQPAELEDSGVYFCASSQVSGQGRDTEAFFGQGTRLTVV.

The V call is TRBV6-5, the J call TRBJ2-7; 9 bases agree with TRBD1. Per the germline V gene, CDR1 is MNHEY and CDR2 is SVGAGI. The CDR3 is 14 residues long. V was clipped by 4 bases and J by 3 bases; unmatched bases: 4. As DNA, the CDR3 is TGTGCCAGCAGTTCGGGACAGGGTAACTACGAGCAGTACTTC. As protein: CASSSGQGNYEQYF.

The chain combines TRBV3-1 (or the pseudogene TRBV3-2) with TRBJ1-1; no clear D. The V end lost 5 bases, the J end lost 0 bases, and 16 bases lay between the germline ends. This CDR3 spans 16 amino acids. Per germline, CDR1 LGHDT and CDR2 YNNKEL (reference sequence). The DNA of the CDR3 is TGTGCCAGCAGCGACGCCCGGCCCGGGTTGAACACTGAAGCTTTCTTT. This gives the protein CASSDARPGLNTEAFF.

The chain carries TRBV9 and TRBJ2-3; 8 nucleotides match TRBD2. Germline V gene sequence: CDR1 SGDLS, CDR2 YYNGEE. The CDR3 has 15 residues. Trimming cost V 0 bases and J 6 bases; bases outside gene matches: 6. In DNA, the CDR3 is TGTGCCAGCAGCGTAGCTACGGGGGGGTGGGATACGCAGTATTTT. This encodes CASSVATGGWDTQYF.